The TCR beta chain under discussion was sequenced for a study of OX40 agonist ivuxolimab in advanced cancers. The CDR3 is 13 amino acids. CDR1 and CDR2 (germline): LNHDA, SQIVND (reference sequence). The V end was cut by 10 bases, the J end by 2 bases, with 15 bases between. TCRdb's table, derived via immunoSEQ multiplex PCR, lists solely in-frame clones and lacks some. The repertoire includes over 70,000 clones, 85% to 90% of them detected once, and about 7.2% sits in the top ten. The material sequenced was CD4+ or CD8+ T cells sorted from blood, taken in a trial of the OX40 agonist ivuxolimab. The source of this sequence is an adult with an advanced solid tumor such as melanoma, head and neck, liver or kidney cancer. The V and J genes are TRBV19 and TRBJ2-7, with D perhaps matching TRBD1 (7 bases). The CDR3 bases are TGTGCCACGGCCGCGGGACAGACCTACGAGCAGTACTTC. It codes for CATAAGQTYEQYF.